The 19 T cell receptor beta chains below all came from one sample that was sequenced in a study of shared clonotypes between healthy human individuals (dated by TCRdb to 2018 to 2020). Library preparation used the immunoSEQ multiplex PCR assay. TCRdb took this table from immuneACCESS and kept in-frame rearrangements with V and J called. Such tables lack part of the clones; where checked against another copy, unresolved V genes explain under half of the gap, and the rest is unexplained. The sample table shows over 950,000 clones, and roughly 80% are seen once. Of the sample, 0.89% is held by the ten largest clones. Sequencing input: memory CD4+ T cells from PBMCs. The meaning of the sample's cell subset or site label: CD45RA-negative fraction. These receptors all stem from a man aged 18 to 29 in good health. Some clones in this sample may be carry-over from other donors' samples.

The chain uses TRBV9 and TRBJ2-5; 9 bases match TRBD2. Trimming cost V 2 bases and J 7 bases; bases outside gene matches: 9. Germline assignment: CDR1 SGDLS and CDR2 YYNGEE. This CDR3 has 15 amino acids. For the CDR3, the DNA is TGTGCCAGCAGCGTGGGCCTAGCGGGATCTTGGACCCAGTACTTC. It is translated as CASSVGLAGSWTQYF.

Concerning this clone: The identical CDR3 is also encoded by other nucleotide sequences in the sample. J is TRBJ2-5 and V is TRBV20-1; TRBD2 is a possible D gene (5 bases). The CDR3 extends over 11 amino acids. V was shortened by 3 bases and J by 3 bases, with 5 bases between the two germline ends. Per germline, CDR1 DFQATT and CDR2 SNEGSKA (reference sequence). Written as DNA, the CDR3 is TGCAGTGCTAGGCGGGAAGAGACCCAGTACTTC. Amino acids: CSARREETQYF.

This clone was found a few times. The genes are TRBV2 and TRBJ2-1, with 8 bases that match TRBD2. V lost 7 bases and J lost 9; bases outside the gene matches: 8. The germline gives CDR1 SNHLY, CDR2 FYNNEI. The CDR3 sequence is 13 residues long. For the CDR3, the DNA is TGTGCCAGCACGGGAGGGCCTGAAAGTGAGCAGTTCTTC. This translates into CASTGGPESEQFF. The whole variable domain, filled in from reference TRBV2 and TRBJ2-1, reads EPEVTQTPSHQVTQMGQEVILRCVPISNHLYFYWYRQILGQKVEFLVSFYNNEISEKSEIFDDQFSVERPDGSNFTLKIRSTKLEDSAMYFCASTGGPESEQFFGPGTRLTVL.

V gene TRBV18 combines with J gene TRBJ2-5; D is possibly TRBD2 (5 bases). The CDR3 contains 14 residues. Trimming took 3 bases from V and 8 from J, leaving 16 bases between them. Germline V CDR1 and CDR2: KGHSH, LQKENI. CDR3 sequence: CASSPDGPRVTQYF. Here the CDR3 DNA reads TGTGCCAGCTCACCGGACGGCCCGAGGGTAACCCAGTACTTC.

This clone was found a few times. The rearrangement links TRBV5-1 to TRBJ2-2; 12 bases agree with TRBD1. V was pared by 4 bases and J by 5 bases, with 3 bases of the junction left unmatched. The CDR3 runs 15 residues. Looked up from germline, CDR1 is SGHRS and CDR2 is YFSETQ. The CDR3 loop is CASSRDRGPTGELFF. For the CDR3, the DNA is TGCGCCAGCAGCCGGGACAGGGGGCCAACCGGGGAGCTGTTTTTT.

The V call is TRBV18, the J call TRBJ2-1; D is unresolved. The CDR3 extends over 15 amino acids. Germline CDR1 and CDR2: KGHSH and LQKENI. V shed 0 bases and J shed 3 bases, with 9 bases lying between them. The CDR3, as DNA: TGTGCCAGCTCACCACCTCGGACGGTCTACAATGAGCAGTTCTTC. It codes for CASSPPRTVYNEQFF.

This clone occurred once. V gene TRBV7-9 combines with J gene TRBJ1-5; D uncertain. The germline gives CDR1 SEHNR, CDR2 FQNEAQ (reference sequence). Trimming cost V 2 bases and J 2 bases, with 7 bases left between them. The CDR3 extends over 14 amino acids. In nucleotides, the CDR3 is TGTGCCAGCAGCTTATTAGAGGGCAATCAGCCCCAGCATTTT. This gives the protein CASSLLEGNQPQHF.

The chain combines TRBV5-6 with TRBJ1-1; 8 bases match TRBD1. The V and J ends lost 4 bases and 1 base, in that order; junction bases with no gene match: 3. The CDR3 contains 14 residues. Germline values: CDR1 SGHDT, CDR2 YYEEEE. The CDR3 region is CASSRGQGNTEAFF. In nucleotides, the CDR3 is TGTGCCAGCAGCCGAGGACAGGGGAACACTGAAGCTTTCTTT.

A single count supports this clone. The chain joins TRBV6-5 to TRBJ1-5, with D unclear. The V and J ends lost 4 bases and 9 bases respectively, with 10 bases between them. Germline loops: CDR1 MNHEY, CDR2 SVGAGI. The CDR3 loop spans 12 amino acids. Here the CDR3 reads CASSSRSGPQHF. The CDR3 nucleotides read TGTGCCAGCAGTTCCCGCTCGGGGCCCCAGCATTTT.

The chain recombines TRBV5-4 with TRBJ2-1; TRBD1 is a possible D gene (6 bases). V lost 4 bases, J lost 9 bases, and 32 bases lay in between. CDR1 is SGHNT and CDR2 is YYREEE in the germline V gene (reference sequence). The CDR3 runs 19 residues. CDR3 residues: CASSRGLWASSGELSEQFF. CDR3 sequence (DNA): TGTGCCAGCAGCCGAGGGTTGTGGGCCAGTTCAGGGGAGTTGAGTGAGCAGTTCTTC.

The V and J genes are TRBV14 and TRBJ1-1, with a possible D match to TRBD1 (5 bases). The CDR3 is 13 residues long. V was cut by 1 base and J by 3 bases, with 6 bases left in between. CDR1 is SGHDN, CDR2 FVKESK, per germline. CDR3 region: CASSQGQYTEAFF. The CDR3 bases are TGTGCCAGCAGCCAAGGACAGTACACTGAAGCTTTCTTT.

In nucleotides, the CDR3 is TGTGCCAGCAGTTTACTTACCCGAGCGGGAGGTTACCCCGAGACCCAGTACTTC. Translated, it gives CASSLLTRAGGYPETQYF. This rearrangement joins TRBV2 to TRBJ2-5; 9 bases are shared with TRBD2. V trimming: 5 bases; J trimming: 5 bases; junction bases outside the gene matches: 18. This CDR3 spans 18 amino acids. CDR1 SNHLY and CDR2 FYNNEI come from the germline V gene.

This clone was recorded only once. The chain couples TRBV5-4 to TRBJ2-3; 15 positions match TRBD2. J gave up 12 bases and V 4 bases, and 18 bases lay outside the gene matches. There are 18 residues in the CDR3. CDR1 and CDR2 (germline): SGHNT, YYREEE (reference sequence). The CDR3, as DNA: TGTGCCAGCAGCCTACCGGGACAGACCGGGACTAGCGGGAGGTCACAGTATTTT. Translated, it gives CASSLPGQTGTSGRSQYF.

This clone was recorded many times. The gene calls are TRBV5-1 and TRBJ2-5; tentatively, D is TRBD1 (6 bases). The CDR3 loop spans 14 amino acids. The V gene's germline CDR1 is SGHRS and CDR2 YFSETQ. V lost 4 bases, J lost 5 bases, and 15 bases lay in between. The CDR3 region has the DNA TGCGCCAGCAGCCCAAAACAGGGTTGGGAGACCCAGTACTTC. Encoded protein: CASSPKQGWETQYF.

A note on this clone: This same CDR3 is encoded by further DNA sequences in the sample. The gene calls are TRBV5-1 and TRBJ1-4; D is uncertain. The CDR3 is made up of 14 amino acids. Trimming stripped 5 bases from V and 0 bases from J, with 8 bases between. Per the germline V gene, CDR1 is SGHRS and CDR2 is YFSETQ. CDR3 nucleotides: TGCGCCAGCAGTTCAACTGCAACTAATGAAAAACTGTTTTTT. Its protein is CASSSTATNEKLFF.

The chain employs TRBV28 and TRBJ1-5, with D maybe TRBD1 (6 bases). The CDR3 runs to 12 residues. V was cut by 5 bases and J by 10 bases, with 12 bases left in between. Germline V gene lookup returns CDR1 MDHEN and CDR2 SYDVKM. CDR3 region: CASSGGTSPQHF. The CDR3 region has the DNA TGTGCCAGCAGTGGGGGCACATCTCCCCAGCATTTT.

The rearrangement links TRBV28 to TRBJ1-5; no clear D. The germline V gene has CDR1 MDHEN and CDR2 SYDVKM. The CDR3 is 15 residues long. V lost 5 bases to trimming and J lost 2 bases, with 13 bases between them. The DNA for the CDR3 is TGTGCCAGCAGTCCTATCCTTGGTGGCAATCAGCCCCAGCATTTT. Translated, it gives CASSPILGGNQPQHF. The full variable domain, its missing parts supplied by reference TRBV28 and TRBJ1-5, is DVKVTQSSRYLVKRTGEKVFLECVQDMDHENMFWYRQDPGLGLRLIYFSYDVKMKEKGDIPEGYSVSREKKERFSLILESASTNQTSMYLCASSPILGGNQPQHFGDGTRLSIL.

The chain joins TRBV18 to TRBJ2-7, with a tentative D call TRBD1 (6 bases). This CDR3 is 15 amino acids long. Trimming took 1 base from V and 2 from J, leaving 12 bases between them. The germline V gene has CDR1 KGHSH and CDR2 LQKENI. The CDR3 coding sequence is TGTGCCAGCTCACCACGATCAGGACAGACCTACGAGCAGTACTTC. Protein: CASSPRSGQTYEQYF.

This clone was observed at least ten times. CDR3 bases: TGTGCCATCTCGTCCCAGGGTGGGCGTTCACCCCTCCACTTT. Translated, it gives CAISSQGGRSPLHF. This chain uses TRBV7-9 with TRBJ1-6, with D possibly being TRBD1 (5 bases). Germline assignment: CDR1 SEHNR and CDR2 FQNEAQ (reference sequence). V shed 10 bases and J shed 9 bases, with 19 bases lying between them. CDR3 length: 14 residues.